This T cell receptor (beta chain) is from a study of cytomegalovirus exposure and HLA in healthy donors. Broader study findings: In a later analysis, V- and J-gene trimming of beta chains associated with a DCLRE1C missense variant, replicated independently. Equally common other TCR beta chains were less clonally expanded than HLA-associated ones, a later analysis found.

This clone was counted between two and nine times. Its antigen remains unknown. Use of 60 Vbeta and 13 Jbeta primers characterized the PCR. Clones were read by immunoSEQ multiplex PCR, and TCRdb kept only the in-frame ones, dropping some. This table holds about 81,000 clones, 77% found once. The germline V gene has CDR1 KGHSH and CDR2 LQKENI. There are 17 residues in the CDR3. Trimming stripped 1 base from V and 0 bases from J, with 13 bases between. This TCR derives from a man in his forties or fifties in good health and CMV-seropositive. This chain connects TRBV18 to TRBJ2-1; D is ambiguous. Sequenced sample: PBMCs. The DNA of the CDR3 is TGTGCCAGCTCACCACGAATCACCTCGAGCTCCTACAATGAGCAGTTCTTC. The encoded protein is CASSPRITSSSYNEQFF.